A single sample gave rise to the 5 T cell receptor beta chains below, sequenced in a study of T cell clonotyping in hematopoietic cell transplantation. Repertoires were generated with immunoSEQ multiplex PCR, while TCRdb's copy carries only in-frame clones and drops some. Counted here are 10,000 to 11,000 clones, 40% to 65% occurring once; the ten biggest clones make up approximately 12%. This material consisted of peripheral blood mononuclear cells, taken 100 days after allogeneic stem cell transplant. All receptors come from a female patient between 50 and 60 years old who had an allogeneic stem cell transplant from an unrelated donor, so the T cells may come from the graft donor. Some clones in this sample may be carry-over from other donors' samples.

The chain links TRBV30 to TRBJ2-1; 9 positions match TRBD2. The germline gives CDR1 GTSNPN, CDR2 SVGIG (reference sequence). CDR3 length: 18 amino acids. V lost 0 bases, J lost 8 bases, and 17 bases stayed unmatched. In DNA form, the CDR3 reads TGTGCCTGGAGTGTCCAGGAGTTCGGCGGGAGGGCCATCTATGAGCAGTTCTTC. Amino acids: CAWSVQEFGGRAIYEQFF.

This clone was counted between two and nine times. The V and J genes are TRBV30 and TRBJ1-3; TRBD1 matches at 9 bases. V was pared by 1 base and J by 12 bases, with 10 bases of the junction left unmatched. The CDR3 contains 14 residues. The germline gives CDR1 GTSNPN, CDR2 SVGIG (reference sequence). The CDR3 bases are TGTGCCTGGAGTGCCGGGACAGGGCTTCCAATCATATATTTT. Its translation is CAWSAGTGLPIIYF. Full variable domain (missing parts from reference TRBV30 and TRBJ1-3): SQTIHQWPATLVQPVGSPLSLECTVEGTSNPNLYWYRQAAGRGLQLLFYSVGIGQISSEVPQNLSASRPQDRQFILSSKKLLLSDSGFYLCAWSAGTGLPIIYFGEGSWLTVV.

There are a few counts of this clone. V is TRBV6-5 and J is TRBJ1-6; D gene uncertain. The CDR3 is 15 amino acids. V gave up 2 bases and J gave up 10 bases, with 15 bases separating them. Germline CDR1 is MNHEY and CDR2 is SVGAGI. The CDR3 DNA sequence: TGTGCCAGCAGTTACCAAGGCTTTGGAAACTCACCCCTCCACTTT. Encoded protein: CASSYQGFGNSPLHF.

J is TRBJ2-5 and V is TRBV7-9; D remains ambiguous. Germline loops: CDR1 SEHNR, CDR2 FQNEAQ (reference sequence). V was trimmed by 3 bases and J by 11 bases, leaving 10 bases between them. CDR3 length: 11 residues. The CDR3: CASSFEGEQYF. Here the CDR3 DNA reads TGTGCCAGCAGCTTTGAAGGTGAGCAGTACTTC.

The sample holds a few counts of this clone. CDR3 protein: CASSHRDENTEAFF. CDR3 coding DNA: TGCGCCAGCAGCCACCGGGACGAGAACACTGAAGCTTTCTTT. This rearrangement joins TRBV4-1 to TRBJ1-1; TRBD1 is a possible D gene (5 bases). CDR1 is MGHRA, CDR2 YSYEKL, per germline. This CDR3 spans 14 amino acids. Deletions cut 3 bases from V and 1 base from J, with 9 bases between.